This T cell receptor (beta chain) was identified in a study of technical replicates of blood from a few donors. TCRdb keeps only in-frame clones here, not all; method: immunoSEQ multiplex PCR. In the table there are 100,000 or so clones, 95% of which are singletons. Source material: T cells isolated from PBMCs. The receptor was derived from a human donor in good health.

The CDR3 region has the DNA TGTGCCAGCAGCGACTACAGGGGGTATGGCTACACCTTC. Its translation is CASSDYRGYGYTF. The J gene is TRBJ1-2, the V gene TRBV5-8; TRBD1 aligns across 8 bases. The CDR3 totals 13 residues. Germline V CDR1 and CDR2: SGHTS, YDEGEE. The junction had 4 bases not matched to a gene; V was cut back by 4 bases and J by 5 bases.